The 29 T cell receptor beta chains below come from one sample, sequenced in a study of beta chain features in type 1 diabetes. Whole-study findings and limits: Shorter TCRB CDR3s, moderately but significantly so, marked every one of the four CD4+ subsets in Type 1 diabetes patients.

Expressed TCRB transcripts were sequenced because the isolated RNA had all been reverse transcribed beforehand. Measured with immunoSEQ multiplex PCR; TCRdb has only the in-frame clones, and not every one. The table has about 170,000 clones, about 8% seen once. Which antigens these TCRs recognize remains unknown. Material: central memory CD4+ T cells from blood. The receptors were sampled from a woman in her 40s with type 1 diabetes.

This clone has just a few counts. This rearrangement joins TRBV5-4 to TRBJ1-1; TRBD1 might be the D (5 bases). Germline CDR1 SGHNT, CDR2 YYREEE (reference sequence). The length of the CDR3 is 14 residues. Trimming removed 4 bases at V and 5 bases at J, with 15 bases between. The CDR3 spells CASSPGGGRTEAFF. The CDR3 DNA reads as TGTGCCAGCAGCCCCGGGGGAGGCCGGACTGAAGCTTTCTTT.

This clone appeared a few times. The genes are TRBV11-3 and TRBJ2-1; TRBD1 agrees at 11 bases. The CDR3 sequence is 17 residues long. Trimming at V came to 5 bases and at J to 4 bases, leaving 10 bases not matched to a gene. Germline values: CDR1 SGHNT, CDR2 YENEEA. In DNA form, the CDR3 reads TGTGCCAGCAGCCTCGGACAGGGGGCCCGGGGATACAATGAGCAGTTCTTC. This sequence encodes CASSLGQGARGYNEQFF. The full variable domain, completed using reference TRBV11-3 and TRBJ2-1, is EAGVVQSPRYKIIEKKQPVAFWCNPISGHNTLYWYLQNLGQGPELLIRYENEEAVDDSQLPKDRFSAERLKGVDSTLKIQPAELGDSAVYLCASSLGQGARGYNEQFFGPGTRLTVL.

The sample holds a few counts of this clone. This chain joins TRBV5-1 and TRBJ2-5, with D possibly being TRBD2 (6 bases). Germline CDR1 SGHRS, CDR2 YFSETQ. CDR3 size: 14 residues. V gave up 1 base and J gave up 2 bases, with 9 bases separating them. The CDR3 spells CASSLSRGQETQYF. CDR3 DNA: TGCGCCAGCAGCTTGTCCCGGGGGCAAGAGACCCAGTACTTC.

The CDR3 protein is CASSTRDKSYEQYF. The DNA for the CDR3 is TGTGCCAGCAGTACCCGGGACAAGAGCTACGAGCAGTACTTC. The chain uses TRBV6-5 and TRBJ2-7; tentatively, D is TRBD1 (6 bases). This CDR3 region has 14 residues. Germline V CDR1 and CDR2: MNHEY, SVGAGI. The V gene lost 5 bases and the J gene lost 3 bases, with 14 bases spanning the gap.

The chain is built from TRBV19 and TRBJ1-5; 7 bases are a match to TRBD1. V was clipped by 5 bases and J by 0 bases; unmatched bases: 16. Germline CDR1 and CDR2: LNHDA and SQIVND (reference sequence). CDR3 length: 19 amino acids. DNA for the CDR3: TGTGCCAGTAGTCCCGGCCCGGGACAGCCGGGGGATAGCAATCAGCCCCAGCATTTT. It translates to CASSPGPGQPGDSNQPQHF.

This clone was counted between two and nine times. The rearrangement joins TRBV30 to TRBJ1-4, with a weak D call TRBD1 (6 bases). V was shortened by 0 bases and J by 13 bases, with 15 bases between the two germline ends. This CDR3 contains 13 residues. Germline-derived CDR1 and CDR2 are GTSNPN and SVGIG (reference sequence). The CDR3 sequence: CAWSVMEGQILFF. In DNA form, the CDR3 reads TGTGCCTGGAGTGTTATGGAAGGACAGATACTGTTTTTT.

The rearrangement joins TRBV7-9 to TRBJ2-3; TRBD2 aligns across 15 bases. Germline V CDR1 and CDR2: SEHNR, FQNEAQ (reference sequence). V trimming: 8 bases; J trimming: 6 bases; junction bases outside the gene matches: 3. The length of the CDR3 is 14 residues. CDR3 region: CASGLAGGFDTQYF. The CDR3 DNA sequence: TGTGCCAGCGGACTAGCGGGAGGGTTCGATACGCAGTATTTT.

V gene TRBV18 combines with J gene TRBJ1-2; TRBD1 aligns across 8 bases. Germline V gene sequence: CDR1 KGHSH, CDR2 LQKENI. V lost 2 bases to trimming and J lost 6 bases; unmatched junction nucleotides: 5. The CDR3 loop spans 14 amino acids. The CDR3 DNA follows: TGTGCCAGCTCACCAGACAGGGGAGGCGATGGCTACACCTTC. Its protein product is CASSPDRGGDGYTF. Based on the CDR3 plus reference TRBV18 and TRBJ1-2, the full variable domain is NAGVMQNPRHLVRRRGQEARLRCSPMKGHSHVYWYRQLPEEGLKFMVYLQKENIIDESGMPKERFSAEFPKEGPSILRIQQVVRGDSAAYFCASSPDRGGDGYTFGSGTRLTVV.

This sequence joins TRBV19 and TRBJ2-1, with 10 bases fitting TRBD1. CDR3 size: 16 residues. CDR1 and CDR2 from the germline V gene are LNHDA and SQIVND (reference sequence). With 5 bases clipped from V and 7 bases from J, the junction kept 11 bases outside the gene matches. In DNA form, the CDR3 reads TGTGCCAGTAGTCCCTACAGGACAGGGGGTTTGAATGAGCAGTTCTTC. Translating gives CASSPYRTGGLNEQFF.

This clone was counted only a few times. In the same sample, other DNA sequences code for this CDR3. The chain joins TRBV7-2 to TRBJ2-5; the match to TRBD1 covers 8 bases. Germline V gene data show CDR1 as SGHTA and CDR2 as FQGNSA. This CDR3 spans 14 amino acids. With 1 base clipped from V and 4 bases from J, the junction kept 2 bases outside the gene matches. The CDR3 here is CASSLGTGRETQYF. CDR3 sequence (DNA): TGTGCCAGCAGCTTAGGGACAGGGAGAGAGACCCAGTACTTC.

The chain combines TRBV5-4 with TRBJ1-2; 7 positions agree with TRBD1. Germline CDR1 reads SGHNT; CDR2 reads YYREEE (reference sequence). The CDR3 loop spans 17 amino acids. The ends lost 7 bases at V and 8 bases at J; junction bases unmatched: 23. CDR3 sequence reads: CASSALDRASTMGGYTF. The CDR3 coding sequence is TGTGCCAGCTCCGCCCTTGACAGGGCCTCGACTATGGGAGGCTACACCTTC.

This clone was seen a handful of times. The V and J genes are TRBV5-6 and TRBJ2-5, with TRBD2 as a possible D gene (6 bases). Germline CDR1 is SGHDT and CDR2 is YYEEEE. Trimming cost V 4 bases and J 5 bases, with 15 bases left between them. CDR3 length equals 14 residues. The CDR3 region is CASSTTREVETQYF. In nucleotides, the CDR3 is TGTGCCAGCAGCACCACTAGGGAGGTTGAGACCCAGTACTTC.

In its sample, this clone was seen many times. The chain uses TRBV7-3 and TRBJ1-5; D is undetermined. Trimming removed 11 bases at V and 5 bases at J, with 16 bases between. The CDR3 extends over 13 amino acids. Germline V gene sequence: CDR1 SGHTA, CDR2 FQGTGA. CDR3 protein: CASAPQLDQPQHF. CDR3 bases: TGTGCCTCTGCCCCACAGCTCGATCAGCCCCAGCATTTT.

This clone was counted between two and nine times. This chain links TRBV5-6 with TRBJ2-4; D remains ambiguous. The CDR3 has 13 amino acids. CDR1 is SGHDT, CDR2 YYEEEE, per germline. The V end was cut by 4 bases, the J end by 3 bases, with 8 bases between. DNA of the CDR3: TGTGCCAGCAGCCGTTCGAGCAAAAACATTCAGTACTTC. This encodes CASSRSSKNIQYF.

The chain uses TRBV4-1 and TRBJ2-7; D not certain. The CDR3 has 12 residues. The V gene's germline CDR1 is MGHRA and CDR2 YSYEKL. The V and J ends lost 3 bases and 6 bases respectively, with 9 bases between them. The CDR3 spells CASSQSPSEQYF. CDR3 DNA: TGCGCCAGCAGCCAGTCCCCGTCCGAGCAGTACTTC.

This chain uses TRBV5-1 with TRBJ1-2, with TRBD1 as a possible D gene (5 bases). This CDR3 comprises 14 residues. Germline assignment: CDR1 SGHRS and CDR2 YFSETQ. Between the trimmed V and J ends, which lost 0 bases and 4 bases, there was a span of 10 bases. This CDR3 is CASSLAQDAYGYTF. For the CDR3, the DNA is TGCGCCAGCAGCTTGGCACAGGACGCCTATGGCTACACCTTC.

This clone was counted a few times. This chain joins TRBV7-8 and TRBJ2-2; 7 bases are a match to TRBD2. The junction had 12 bases not matched to a gene; V was cut back by 5 bases and J by 6 bases. The germline CDR1 and CDR2 sequences are SGHVS and FQNEAQ. This CDR3 contains 16 residues. The CDR3 region has the DNA TGTGCCAGCAGCGCCGAGGGGAGGGTGGCTGCCGGGGAGCTGTTTTTT. This gives the protein CASSAEGRVAAGELFF.

This clone was picked up a small number of times. The J gene is TRBJ2-1, the V gene TRBV5-8, with TRBD1 matching 9 bases. The germline gives CDR1 SGHTS, CDR2 YDEGEE. Trimming took 2 bases from V and 6 from J; bases not matched to a gene: 9. The CDR3 length is 16 residues. The CDR3 DNA is TGTGCCAGCAGCTTACCCGGACAGGGGAATTCCAATGAGCAGTTCTTC. Its protein is CASSLPGQGNSNEQFF.

This clone has ten or more counts. The CDR3 DNA sequence: TGCAGCGCACAAGGGGAGGCCTACAATGAGCAGTTCTTC. It translates to CSAQGEAYNEQFF. The V and J genes are TRBV29-1 and TRBJ2-1; D perhaps matches TRBD2 (6 bases). The CDR3 covers 13 residues. Germline V CDR1 and CDR2: SQVTM, ANQGSEA. Trimming took 7 bases from V and 2 from J, leaving 12 bases between them.

J is TRBJ1-1 and V is TRBV28; no reliable D call. The CDR3 sequence is 14 residues long. Deletions cut 6 bases from V and 2 bases from J, with 13 bases between. Germline values: CDR1 MDHEN, CDR2 SYDVKM. The CDR3 bases are TGTGCCAGCAGAACTCAAACGATTAACACTGAAGCTTTCTTT. Its protein product is CASRTQTINTEAFF.

The CDR3 DNA reads as TGTGCCTGGGACGACAGTGGGGGAGGAAACATTCAGTACTTC. The encoded protein is CAWDDSGGGNIQYF. The chain couples TRBV30 to TRBJ2-4; TRBD2 is a possible D gene (6 bases). Trimming took off 5 bases at V and 6 bases at J, with 17 bases between the two ends. Germline CDR1 is GTSNPN and CDR2 is SVGIG (reference sequence). The CDR3 is 14 amino acids.

There are a few counts of this clone. The chain is built from TRBV7-3 and TRBJ2-1; possible D gene TRBD1, 6 bases. Germline V CDR1 and CDR2: SGHTA, FQGTGA. The CDR3 consists of 12 residues. The V and J ends lost 3 bases and 10 bases respectively, with 10 bases between them. The CDR3 region is CASSFRDTEQFF. Written as DNA, the CDR3 is TGTGCCAGCAGCTTCCGGGACACAGAGCAGTTCTTC.

This chain uses TRBV4-1 with TRBJ1-1, with 7 positions matching TRBD1. Trimming at V came to 2 bases and at J to 7 bases, leaving 10 bases not matched to a gene. The germline V gene encodes CDR1 MGHRA and CDR2 YSYEKL. This CDR3 comprises 15 residues. The CDR3 DNA reads as TGCGCCAGCAGCCAATTTCTCAGGGGGTCCCTTGAAGCTTTCTTT. This encodes CASSQFLRGSLEAFF.

The chain has TRBV7-9 and TRBJ1-6; the D gene is possibly TRBD1 (6 bases). V shed 4 bases and J shed 2 bases, with 12 bases lying between them. Germline CDR1 and CDR2: SEHNR and FQNEAQ (reference sequence). The CDR3 is 16 amino acids. CDR3 amino acids: CASSYKEGAYNSPLHF. The DNA for the CDR3 is TGTGCCAGCAGCTACAAAGAGGGGGCCTATAATTCACCCCTCCACTTT.

V gene TRBV7-8 combines with J gene TRBJ2-5; D may be TRBD2 (5 bases). Germline lookup yields CDR1 SGHVS and CDR2 FQNEAQ. The CDR3 totals 14 residues. V lost 1 base and J 7 bases, leaving 13 bases between the germline ends. The CDR3 protein is CASSLVASRGTQYF. The DNA of the CDR3 is TGTGCCAGCAGCTTAGTTGCTAGCCGTGGGACCCAGTACTTC.

This clone was counted ten times or more. The V and J genes are TRBV19 and TRBJ2-7; 10 nucleotides align to TRBD2. Germline V gene data show CDR1 as LNHDA and CDR2 as SQIVND (reference sequence). The V segment lost 7 bases and the J segment 3 bases; nucleotides outside the gene matches: 12. The CDR3 covers 16 residues. The CDR3 reads CASMASGRGGGYEQYF. DNA of the CDR3: TGTGCCAGTATGGCGAGCGGGAGGGGAGGAGGCTACGAGCAGTACTTC.

This clone was counted only a few times. The CDR3 spells CASSSPGTGGDQPQHF. The CDR3, as DNA: TGTGCCAGCAGCTCCCCCGGGACAGGGGGGGATCAGCCCCAGCATTTT. The chain has TRBV7-2 and TRBJ1-5; 11 nucleotides align to TRBD1. Germline V CDR1 and CDR2: SGHTA, FQGNSA. J lost 5 bases, V lost 4 bases, and 7 bases had no gene match. The CDR3 covers 16 residues.

This clone was recorded at least ten times. J is TRBJ2-3 and V is TRBV7-2; D is ambiguous. The V end lost 3 bases, the J end lost 6 bases, and 4 bases lay between the germline ends. The CDR3 sequence is 11 residues long. Germline CDR1 SGHTA, CDR2 FQGNSA. CDR3 region: CASSLEDTQYF. The CDR3 DNA follows: TGTGCCAGCAGCTTGGAGGATACGCAGTATTTT.

The chain has TRBV7-9 and TRBJ2-5, with D maybe TRBD1 (7 bases). The CDR3 is made up of 15 amino acids. Trimming removed 3 bases at V and 5 bases at J, with 16 bases between. Per germline, CDR1 SEHNR and CDR2 FQNEAQ (reference sequence). The CDR3 bases are TGTGCCAGCAGCTTCCAGGGGGGTGTTTGGGAGACCCAGTACTTC. Residues: CASSFQGGVWETQYF.